This section outlines one T cell receptor (beta chain) sequence together with its context. The specificity of this receptor is unknown. No clone much larger than this one lies a single base away; base qualities are absent. The data stem from a study of blood T cell repertoires in COVID-19 (dated by TCRdb to the early 2020s). Regarding the study in general: Samples covering the acute and convalescent phases of COVID-19 were provided by collaborators in the United States, Italy and Spain. The prospective study material was composed of cDNA or gDNA derived from T cells, B-cell-depleted T cells, or PBMCs. The dataset comprised deeply sampled blood TCRbeta repertoires from subjects exposed to, actively infected with, or recovered from COVID-19. The repertoires were made available in a free public database intended to serve as a resource for research on the immune response to SARS-CoV-2. Samples came from the ongoing ImmuneRACE study (first 160 participants) plus 1,254 subjects from 6 global collaborators. The sample metadata nearly always contained a de-identified subject ID, COVID-19 status, age in years and sex. Where HLA class I and class II types were available, the types were taken from metadata supplied by the sample provider, not from assay-based typing.

What the authors observed across the whole study: Clinical and demographic metadata were provided uncurated, with the amount varying by source and participant.

From cysteine to phenylalanine, the CDR3 is 17 amino acids long. The sequence is cut down to CDR3 DNA, 51 bases in frame from base 1. A distance of 15 bases separates the germline ends of V and J, which lose 1 base and 3 bases respectively. Per the germline V gene (reference sequence), SEHNR is the CDR1 and FQNEAQ is the CDR2. The collaborating institutions used their own protocols to collect whole blood in K2EDTA tubes. For TCRbeta analysis, collaborators shipped samples in one of three forms: frozen whole blood, isolated PBMCs, or DNA extracted from either of those sample types. TCRbeta CDR3 regions were amplified from genomic DNA by means of the immunoSEQ Assay, a bias-controlled multiplex PCR. Turning to the authors' computational methods: Within the assay, amplification of reference gene primers was used to estimate how many nucleated cells each sample contained. Sequence reads were collapsed and filtered to measure the absolute abundance of every unique TCRbeta CDR3 rearrangement. For each sample, productive Simpson clonality was calculated by taking the square root of Simpson's diversity index across productive rearrangements. The immuneACCESS repertoire file appears here via TCRdb, limited to in-frame rearrangements. These files lack a portion of the clones; in checked studies, under half of the deficit traces to unresolved V genes, and the cause of the others is not known. V, J and clone size are taken as reported in that table, and D and trimming were inferred from the DNA itself. The sample records over 100,000 clones, around 86% of which are singletons. The ten largest clones capture about 11% of the sample.

This receptor was taken from an elderly man with acute or convalescent COVID-19. The rearranged segments are TRBV7-9 and TRBJ1-4; TRBD1 could be the D gene, as 5 bases match. Source material: peripheral blood. The nucleotide sequence reads TGTGCCAGCAGCTTAGACGTAAAAAAAGGGGCTAATGAAAAACTGTTTTTT. Its translation reads: CASSLDVKKGANEKLFF.